This record covers a single TCR beta chain. This sample was included in a study of T cell responses to AZD1222 COVID-19 vaccine. Some clones are missing from TCRdb's copy, which holds only in-frame ones; the method was immunoSEQ multiplex PCR. The sample lists 80,000 or so clones; more than 85% were seen once. The sample was peripheral blood, taken 28 days after the second AZD1222 dose. The TCR comes from an adult who received the AZD1222 COVID-19 vaccine.

CDR3 nucleotides: TGTGCCAGCTCACCCAATAAGGGGCAGGAGACCCAGTACTTC. Amino acid sequence: CASSPNKGQETQYF. The rearrangement uses TRBV18 and TRBJ2-5; maybe TRBD1 (5 bases). Between the trimmed V and J ends, which lost 3 bases and 5 bases, there was a span of 13 bases. Germline lookup yields CDR1 KGHSH and CDR2 LQKENI. The CDR3 runs 14 residues.